One and the same sample provided the 18 T cell receptor beta chains below, sequenced in a study of blood T cells in healthy people across ages. It was with a sample-barcoded 5' primer and a J-beta primer mix that a second PCR of about 6 to 12 cycles was run. TCRdb itself ran the 5' RACE reads through MiXCR, one entry per CDR3 protein. The sample holds roughly 860,000 distinct CDR3 sequences, about 62% seen once. Sequenced sample: blood. These TCRs come from a man aged 30 to 45 in good health.

This chain connects TRBV29-1 to TRBJ2-5, with 7 positions matching TRBD2. The CDR3 consists of 14 residues. With 6 bases clipped from V and 1 base from J, the junction kept 8 bases outside the gene matches. In germline, CDR1 is SQVTM, CDR2 ANQGSEA. The CDR3 is CSVGQAGSQETQYF. The CDR3 region has the DNA TGCAGCGTGGGCCAAGCGGGGAGCCAAGAGACCCAGTACTTC.

As to this clonotype: A junction boundary mismatches the germline segment, possibly from a read error. The chain has TRBV6-5 and TRBJ1-5, with no clear D. The germline gives CDR1 MNHEY, CDR2 SVGAGI. The CDR3 runs to 15 residues. DNA of the CDR3: TGTGCCGGCAGTTACTCGATCGGAGGCAATCAGCCCCAGCATTTT. Translating gives CAGSYSIGGNQPQHF.

The CDR3 DNA reads TGCGCCAGCAGCTTGGGTGGACTATCGACCTACAATGAGCAGTACTTC. Residues: CASSLGGLSTYNEQYF. The gene calls are TRBV5-1 and TRBJ2-1, with D possibly matching TRBD2 (6 bases). The J call may be faulty, since TRBJ2-7 better matches the DNA end. The CDR3 is 16 amino acids. From germline, CDR1 is SGHRS and CDR2 YFSETQ.

Here the CDR3 DNA reads TGTGCCAGCAGTCGATCCGGGACTAGCGGGAGGGCCACAGGCGAGCAGTACTTC. Encoded protein: CASSRSGTSGRATGEQYF. This rearrangement joins TRBV12-3 or TRBV12-4 to TRBJ2-7; 16 bases agree with TRBD2. This CDR3 has 18 residues. The ends lost 5 bases at V and 6 bases at J; junction bases unmatched: 13.

CDR3 DNA: TGTGCCAGCAGGACAGGGTATAACTTGGGGATTGAAGCTTTCTTT. This encodes CASRTGYNLGIEAFF. The chain joins TRBV28 to TRBJ1-1; 7 bases map to TRBD1. Unmatched junction bases numbered 14, after V lost 6 bases and J lost 7 bases. CDR1 is MDHEN, CDR2 SYDVKM, per germline. This CDR3 has 15 amino acids.

This rearrangement joins TRBV20-1 to TRBJ2-7, with D possibly matching TRBD1 (5 bases). This CDR3 contains 14 residues. V lost 3 bases and J lost 3, with 15 bases in between. Germline assignment: CDR1 DFQATT and CDR2 SNEGSKA (reference sequence). The DNA of the CDR3 is TGCAGTGCTAGTTTGGCAGGGCTTGGCTACGAGCAGTACTTC. Its translation: CSASLAGLGYEQYF.

The chain recombines TRBV10-3 with TRBJ1-6; D is possibly TRBD1 (5 bases). The germline V gene encodes CDR1 ENHRY and CDR2 SYGVKD. The ends were cut back, 0 bases at V and 8 bases at J, with 11 bases in the middle. The CDR3 extends over 15 amino acids. The CDR3, as DNA: TGTGCCATCAGTGAGTCGAAGGGGCGGGATTCACCCCTCCACTTT. Protein: CAISESKGRDSPLHF.

J is TRBJ2-1 and V is TRBV24-1, with D perhaps being TRBD1 or TRBD2 (5 bases each). V lost 4 bases and J lost 9, with 15 bases in between. Per the germline V gene, CDR1 is KGHDR and CDR2 is SFDVKD. The CDR3 totals 14 residues. The chain's CDR3 is CATSDAGTGGEQFF. The CDR3 region has the DNA TGTGCCACCAGTGACGCTGGGACCGGTGGTGAGCAGTTCTTC.

The genes are TRBV7-9 and TRBJ2-7; possibly TRBD1 for D (5 bases). The V gene lost 4 bases and the J gene lost 2 bases, with 12 bases spanning the gap. This CDR3 contains 14 residues. Germline loops: CDR1 SEHNR, CDR2 FQNEAQ (reference sequence). As DNA, the CDR3 is TGTGCCAGCAGCTCGACAGAAACGGCCTACGAGCAGTACTTC. This encodes CASSSTETAYEQYF.

The chain is built from TRBV4-2 and TRBJ2-1; either TRBD1 or TRBD2 may fit D (6 bases each). Germline CDR1 and CDR2: LGHNA and YNFKEQ. The CDR3 consists of 15 residues. Trimming removed 0 bases from V and 9 bases from J, with 15 bases in between. Written as DNA, the CDR3 is TGTGCCAGCAGCCAAGATCCGGGGGCAGGTCGTGAGCAGTTCTTC. Its translation: CASSQDPGAGREQFF.

The chain links TRBV6-5 to TRBJ2-5; D may be TRBD1 (5 bases). The V end lost 1 base, the J end lost 11 bases, and 17 bases lay between the germline ends. The CDR3 is 14 amino acids. Germline V CDR1 and CDR2: MNHEY, SVGAGI. This CDR3 reads CASSYWATGDEQYF. Written as DNA, the CDR3 is TGTGCCAGCAGTTACTGGGCCACAGGTGATGAGCAGTACTTC.

A remark on this clonotype: One end of the junction fails to match germline, which may point to a read error. The chain uses TRBV29-1 and TRBJ2-7, with a possible D match to TRBD1 (5 bases). The CDR3 spans 11 residues. In germline, CDR1 is SQVTM, CDR2 ANQGSEA. This CDR3 is CSGERGYEQYF. CDR3 DNA: TGCAGCGGTGAAAGGGGTTACGAGCAGTACTTC.

V usage is TRBV12-3 or TRBV12-4 and J usage is TRBJ1-1; maybe TRBD1 (6 bases). This CDR3 region has 17 residues. Trimming pared 0 bases from V and 10 bases from J, leaving 24 bases between. CDR3 in amino acids: CASSLAGWDTAQRGAFF. As DNA, the CDR3 is TGTGCCAGCAGTTTAGCGGGGTGGGACACCGCCCAAAGAGGAGCTTTCTTT.

The chain combines TRBV29-1 with TRBJ2-7; a possible D gene is TRBD2 (5 bases). This CDR3 contains 13 residues. The germline V gene has CDR1 SQVTM and CDR2 ANQGSEA. Trimming took 4 bases from V and 1 from J, leaving 11 bases between them. The CDR3 region is CSVVREDSYEQYF. The DNA for the CDR3 is TGCAGCGTTGTACGGGAAGATTCCTACGAGCAGTACTTC.

The chain couples TRBV10-3 to TRBJ1-2; D unclear. The CDR3 is 13 residues long. The V end lost 8 bases, the J end lost 1 base, and 11 bases lay between the germline ends. The germline V gene encodes CDR1 ENHRY and CDR2 SYGVKD. The chain's CDR3 is CAIQDGNNYGYTF. The DNA of the CDR3 is TGTGCCATCCAAGATGGGAATAACTATGGCTACACCTTC.

The chain is built from TRBV7-9 and TRBJ2-6, with a possible D match to TRBD1 (7 bases). The CDR3 contains 20 residues. Trimming took 3 bases from V and 1 from J, leaving 22 bases between them. The germline V gene encodes CDR1 SEHNR and CDR2 FQNEAQ (reference sequence). The CDR3 coding sequence is TGTGCCAGCAGCTTGGGGGCCGGAGGGACAGTTTTATCTGGGGCCAACGTCCTGACTTTC. Protein: CASSLGAGGTVLSGANVLTF.

The chain joins TRBV6-5 to TRBJ2-5; possible D gene TRBD2, 6 bases. This CDR3 comprises 14 residues. Germline CDR1 and CDR2: MNHEY and SVGAGI. The ends were cut back, 0 bases at V and 9 bases at J, with 14 bases in the middle. This CDR3 is CASSYSSDRGSQYF. The CDR3 bases are TGTGCCAGCAGTTACTCGAGCGATCGGGGGTCCCAGTACTTC.

V gene TRBV7-3 combines with J gene TRBJ1-2; D unresolved. Trimming took 2 bases from V and 3 from J, leaving 13 bases between them. Germline V gives CDR1 SGHTA, CDR2 FQGTGA. This CDR3 comprises 15 residues. This chain's CDR3 is CASSLSSGEHYGYTF. CDR3 nucleotides: TGTGCCAGCAGCTTATCTTCAGGAGAGCACTATGGCTACACCTTC.